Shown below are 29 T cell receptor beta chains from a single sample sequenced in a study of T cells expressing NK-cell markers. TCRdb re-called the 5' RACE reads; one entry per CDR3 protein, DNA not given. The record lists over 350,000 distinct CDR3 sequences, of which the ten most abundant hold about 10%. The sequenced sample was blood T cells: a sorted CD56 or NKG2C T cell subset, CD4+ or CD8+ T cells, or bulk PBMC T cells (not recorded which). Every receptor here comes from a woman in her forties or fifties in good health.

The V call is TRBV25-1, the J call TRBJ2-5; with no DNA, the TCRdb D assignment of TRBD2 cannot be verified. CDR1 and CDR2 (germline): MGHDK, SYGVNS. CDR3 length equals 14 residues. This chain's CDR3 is CASSEIWDGKTQYF.

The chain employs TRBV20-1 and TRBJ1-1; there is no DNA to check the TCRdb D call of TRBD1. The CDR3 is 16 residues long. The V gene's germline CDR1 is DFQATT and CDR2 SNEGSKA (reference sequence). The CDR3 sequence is CSARDAQATGNTEAFF.

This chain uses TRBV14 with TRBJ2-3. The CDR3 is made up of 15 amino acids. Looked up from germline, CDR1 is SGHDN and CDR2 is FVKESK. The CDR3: CASSQRNLVTDTQYF.

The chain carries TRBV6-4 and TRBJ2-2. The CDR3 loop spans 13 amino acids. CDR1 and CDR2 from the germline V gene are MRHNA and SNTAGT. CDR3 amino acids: CASSPQVTGELFF.

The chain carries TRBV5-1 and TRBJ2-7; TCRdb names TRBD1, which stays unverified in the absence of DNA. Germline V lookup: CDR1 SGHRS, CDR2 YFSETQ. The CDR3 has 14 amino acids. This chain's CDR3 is CASSGGQGFDEQYF. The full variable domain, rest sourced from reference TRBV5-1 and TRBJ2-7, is KAGVTQTPRYLIKTRGQQVTLSCSPISGHRSVSWYQQTPGQGLQFLFEYFSETQRNKGNFPGRFSGRQFSNSRSEMNVSTLELGDSALYLCASSGGQGFDEQYFGPGTRLTVT.

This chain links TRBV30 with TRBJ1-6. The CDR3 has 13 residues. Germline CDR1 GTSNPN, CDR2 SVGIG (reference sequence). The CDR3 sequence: CAWSVPGNSPLHF.

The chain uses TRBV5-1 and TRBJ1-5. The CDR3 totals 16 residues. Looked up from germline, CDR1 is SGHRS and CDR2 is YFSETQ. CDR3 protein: CASSLDAGGSNQPQHF. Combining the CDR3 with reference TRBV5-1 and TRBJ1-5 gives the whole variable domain KAGVTQTPRYLIKTRGQQVTLSCSPISGHRSVSWYQQTPGQGLQFLFEYFSETQRNKGNFPGRFSGRQFSNSRSEMNVSTLELGDSALYLCASSLDAGGSNQPQHFGDGTRLSIL.

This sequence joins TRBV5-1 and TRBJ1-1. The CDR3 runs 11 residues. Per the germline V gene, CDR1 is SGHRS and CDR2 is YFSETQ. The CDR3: CASSLGSEAFF.

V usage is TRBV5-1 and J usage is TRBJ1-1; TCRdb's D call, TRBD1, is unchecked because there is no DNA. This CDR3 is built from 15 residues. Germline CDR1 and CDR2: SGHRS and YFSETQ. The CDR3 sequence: CASSLGGQIKMGAFF.

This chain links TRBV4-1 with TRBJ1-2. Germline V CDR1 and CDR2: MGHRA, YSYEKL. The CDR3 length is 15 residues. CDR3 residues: CASSPRTAALYGYTF.

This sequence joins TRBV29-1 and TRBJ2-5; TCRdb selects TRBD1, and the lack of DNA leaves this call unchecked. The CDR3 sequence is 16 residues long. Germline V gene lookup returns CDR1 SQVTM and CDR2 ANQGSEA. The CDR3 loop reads CSVAGDTGHTQETQYF. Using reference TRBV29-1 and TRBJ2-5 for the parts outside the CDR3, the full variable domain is SAVISQKPSRDICQRGTSLTIQCQVDSQVTMMFWYRQQPGQSLTLIATANQGSEATYESGFVIDKFPISRPNLTFSTLTVSNMSPEDSSIYLCSVAGDTGHTQETQYFGPGTRLLVL.

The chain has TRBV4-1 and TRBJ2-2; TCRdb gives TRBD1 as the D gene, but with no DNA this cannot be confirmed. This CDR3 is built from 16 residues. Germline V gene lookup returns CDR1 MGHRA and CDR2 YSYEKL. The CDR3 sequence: CASSHPPGTIPGELFF.

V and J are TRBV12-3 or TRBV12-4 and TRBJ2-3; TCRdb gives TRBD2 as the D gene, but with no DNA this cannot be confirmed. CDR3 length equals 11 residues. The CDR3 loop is CASSRVHTQYF.

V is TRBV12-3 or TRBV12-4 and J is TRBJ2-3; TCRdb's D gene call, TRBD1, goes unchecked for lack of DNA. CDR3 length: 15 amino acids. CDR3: CASSWMTGMTDTQYF.

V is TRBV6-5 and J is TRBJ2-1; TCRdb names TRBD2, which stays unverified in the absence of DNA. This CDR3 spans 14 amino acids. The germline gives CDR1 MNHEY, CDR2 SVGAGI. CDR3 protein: CASSYKGSGRVEFF.

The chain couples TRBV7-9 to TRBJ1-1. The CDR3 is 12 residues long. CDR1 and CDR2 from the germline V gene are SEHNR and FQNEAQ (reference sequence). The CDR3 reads CASSLSGPRAFF. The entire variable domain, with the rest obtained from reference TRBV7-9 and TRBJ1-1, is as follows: DTGVSQNPRHKITKRGQNVTFRCDPISEHNRLYWYRQTLGQGPEFLTYFQNEAQLEKSRLLSDRFSAERPKGSFSTLEIQRTEQGDSAMYLCASSLSGPRAFFGQGTRLTVV.

The CDR3 loop is CASSSRGGQETQYF. The chain combines TRBV27 with TRBJ2-5; TCRdb's D call of TRBD2 is untestable without DNA. Germline values: CDR1 MNHEY, CDR2 SMNVEV (reference sequence). The CDR3 runs 14 residues.

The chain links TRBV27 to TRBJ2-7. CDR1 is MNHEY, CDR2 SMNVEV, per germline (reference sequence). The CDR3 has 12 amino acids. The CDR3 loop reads CASSKSMYEQYF.

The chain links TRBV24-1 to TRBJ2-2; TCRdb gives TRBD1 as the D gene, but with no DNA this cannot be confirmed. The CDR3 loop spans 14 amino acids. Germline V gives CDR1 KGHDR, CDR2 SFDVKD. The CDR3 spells CATSDLPGGGELFF.

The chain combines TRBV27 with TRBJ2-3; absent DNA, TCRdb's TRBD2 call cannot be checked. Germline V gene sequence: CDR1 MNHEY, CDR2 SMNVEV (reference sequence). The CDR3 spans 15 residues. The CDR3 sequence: CASSPGGPVSDTQYF.

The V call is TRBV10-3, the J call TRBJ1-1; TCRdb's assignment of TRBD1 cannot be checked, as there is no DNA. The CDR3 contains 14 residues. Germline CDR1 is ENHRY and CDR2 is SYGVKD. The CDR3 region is CAIRKDRGNTEAFF.

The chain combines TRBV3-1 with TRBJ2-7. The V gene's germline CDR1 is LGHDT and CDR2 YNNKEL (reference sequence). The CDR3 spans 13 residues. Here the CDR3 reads CASSQVGASEQYF.

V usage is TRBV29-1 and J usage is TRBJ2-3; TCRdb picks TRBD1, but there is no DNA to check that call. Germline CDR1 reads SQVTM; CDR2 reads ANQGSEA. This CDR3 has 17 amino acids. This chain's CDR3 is CSALLSPGQGWVDTQYF.

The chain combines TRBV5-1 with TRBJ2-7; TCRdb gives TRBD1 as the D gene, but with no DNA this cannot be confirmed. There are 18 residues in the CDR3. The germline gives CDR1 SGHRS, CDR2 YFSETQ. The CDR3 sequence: CASSLGQGASGVSYEQYF. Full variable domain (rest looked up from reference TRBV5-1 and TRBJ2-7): KAGVTQTPRYLIKTRGQQVTLSCSPISGHRSVSWYQQTPGQGLQFLFEYFSETQRNKGNFPGRFSGRQFSNSRSEMNVSTLELGDSALYLCASSLGQGASGVSYEQYFGPGTRLTVT.

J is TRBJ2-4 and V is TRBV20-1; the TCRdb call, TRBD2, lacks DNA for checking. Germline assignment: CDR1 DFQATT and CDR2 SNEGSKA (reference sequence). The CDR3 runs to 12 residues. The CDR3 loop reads CSAPDGSEVQYF.

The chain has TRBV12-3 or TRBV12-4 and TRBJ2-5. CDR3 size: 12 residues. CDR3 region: CASSGVGKTQYF.

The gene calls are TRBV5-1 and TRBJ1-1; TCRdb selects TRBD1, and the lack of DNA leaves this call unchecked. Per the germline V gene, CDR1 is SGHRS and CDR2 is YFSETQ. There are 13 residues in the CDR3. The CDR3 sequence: CASSLTRDREAFF.

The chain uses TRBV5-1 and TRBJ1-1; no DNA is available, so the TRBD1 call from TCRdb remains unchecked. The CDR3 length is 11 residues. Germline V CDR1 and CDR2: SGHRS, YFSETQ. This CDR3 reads CASGVRGEAFF. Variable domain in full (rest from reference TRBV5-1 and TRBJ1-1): KAGVTQTPRYLIKTRGQQVTLSCSPISGHRSVSWYQQTPGQGLQFLFEYFSETQRNKGNFPGRFSGRQFSNSRSEMNVSTLELGDSALYLCASGVRGEAFFGQGTRLTVV.

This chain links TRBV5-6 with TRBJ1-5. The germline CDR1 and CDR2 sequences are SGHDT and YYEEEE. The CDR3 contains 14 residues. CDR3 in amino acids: CASSLEAGAQPQHF.